This T cell receptor beta chain was sequenced during a study of blood T cell repertoires in COVID-19. The CDR3 spans 15 residues. Germline V gene lookup returns CDR1 LNHDA and CDR2 SQIVND (reference sequence). Trimming left V 4 bases short and J 1 base short, with 13 bases between. Sequenced by immunoSEQ multiplex PCR; TCRdb stores in-frame clones only, minus some. The sample carries about 230,000 clones, over 85% recorded once. The rearrangement uses TRBV19 and TRBJ1-1, with D perhaps TRBD1 (6 bases). The sample comprised PBMCs or T cells enriched from blood (not recorded which). The source of this sequence is a woman aged 25 to 39 with acute COVID-19. The chain's CDR3 is CASSNNREWNTEAFF. The CDR3 DNA is TGTGCCAGTAGTAACAACAGGGAGTGGAACACTGAAGCTTTCTTT.